The clone carrying this TCR beta chain has only a few counts. These data are taken from a study of identical twins. TCRdb reanalysed the 5' RACE reads using MiXCR and keeps one entry per CDR3 protein. The sample carries about 690,000 distinct CDR3 sequences, approximately 6.1% recorded once. The clonotype was recovered from a man aged 18 to 35 in good health. The source material was naive T cells sorted from blood.

The CDR3, as DNA: TGCGCCAGCAGCTTGATTCCAGAGAACTACGAGCAGTACTTC. This encodes CASSLIPENYEQYF. The rearrangement uses TRBV5-1 and TRBJ2-7; D call uncertain. Trimming removed 1 base at V and 3 bases at J, with 11 bases between. Germline V gene lookup returns CDR1 SGHRS and CDR2 YFSETQ. There are 14 residues in the CDR3.